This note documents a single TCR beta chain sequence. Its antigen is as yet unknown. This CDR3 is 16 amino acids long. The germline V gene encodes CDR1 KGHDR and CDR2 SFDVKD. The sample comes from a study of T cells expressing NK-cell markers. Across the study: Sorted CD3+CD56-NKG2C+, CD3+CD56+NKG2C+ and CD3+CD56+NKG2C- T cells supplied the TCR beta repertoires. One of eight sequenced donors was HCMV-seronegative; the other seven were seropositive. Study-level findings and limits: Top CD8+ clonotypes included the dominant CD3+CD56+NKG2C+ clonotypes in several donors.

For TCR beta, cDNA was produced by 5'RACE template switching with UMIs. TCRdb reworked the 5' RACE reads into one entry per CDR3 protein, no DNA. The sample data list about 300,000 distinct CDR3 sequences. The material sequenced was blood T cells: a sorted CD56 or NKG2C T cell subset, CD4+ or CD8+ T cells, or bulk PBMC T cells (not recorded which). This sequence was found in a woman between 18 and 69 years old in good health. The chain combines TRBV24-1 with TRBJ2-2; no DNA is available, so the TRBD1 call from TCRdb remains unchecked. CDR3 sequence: CATSDVTGGKTGELFF.